This T cell receptor beta chain was sequenced during a study of cytomegalovirus exposure and HLA in healthy donors. Study-wide points: According to a later analysis, TCR clusters from the first cohort tended to co-occur in the 120 or so validation repertoires. According to reports, the classifier identified cytomegalovirus status with high specificity and sensitivity. Cytomegalovirus association was assigned to approximately 180 TCR beta chains.

Measured with immunoSEQ multiplex PCR; TCRdb has only the in-frame clones, and not every one. The sample has tens of thousands of clones, 80% to 90% seen once. Notes on this clone: Its antigen is not known.

CDR1 and CDR2 (germline): SGHNT, YYREEE (reference sequence). V shed 0 bases and J shed 4 bases, with 7 bases lying between them. This CDR3 has 13 amino acids. This chain uses TRBV5-4 with TRBJ1-1, with D hard to call. The origin of this receptor is a woman under 30 in good health and CMV-seropositive. Sequences were obtained from PBMCs. CDR3: CASSLGHITEAFF. The CDR3 region has the DNA TGTGCCAGCAGCTTGGGGCATATCACTGAAGCTTTCTTT.